The TCR beta chain under discussion was sequenced for a study of cytomegalovirus exposure and HLA in healthy donors (dated 2017 in TCRdb). Concerning the study at large: According to an earlier analysis of several hundred of the donors, about 190 million T cells yielded 117 million unique TCR beta sequences and 250 to 350 Gb of sequence data. An early release covering over 500 HLA-typed donors comprised about 300 gigabases of sequencing data and approximately 80 million unique TCR sequences. Among the roughly 400 genotyped donors, around 81% belonged to the genetic ancestry cluster associated with self-reported Caucasian donors. The study was designed to test whether signatures of past pathogen exposure could be identified by cataloging public T cell receptors. The T cell repertoires of under 750 subjects were profiled by immunosequencing and related to cytomegalovirus serostatus. Besides the first cohort of 666 subjects, a separate validation cohort made up of some 110 different subjects was used. To predict cytomegalovirus infection status, the study combined high-throughput TCR immunosequencing, statistical association of individual TCRs with disease status, and machine learning. In a later analysis, previously published TCR beta repertoires from about 670 donors were re-analyzed and high-resolution HLA genotyping was added so that TCR occurrence patterns could be studied. Rather than using new phenotypic data, the later analysis identified candidate immune exposures from TCR beta sequences and from how often those sequences occurred across donors. An earlier analysis of about 600 of the donors used high-throughput TCR beta sequencing to judge whether each TCR beta V gene segment behaved as functional or pseudogenic. Donor age, sex, ethnicity and CMV serostatus were compiled together with the repertoire data. A later genetic analysis took genome-wide SNP genotypes for 398 of the 666 donors and used that subset as a discovery cohort. Every repertoire in the discovery cohort had been generated on one and the same sequencing platform. HLA typing included class I and class II loci at four-digit resolution. The number of donors typed differed by locus, with 629-630 for A, B, C, DRB1 and DQB1, about 500 for DQA1, 600 to 610 for DPA1, and under 490 for DPB1. About 5 DR-DQ haplotypes were handled as single units for association and clustering, since linkage in the cohort was strong. Across 300 to 500 genotyped donors of the cohort, an average of roughly 200,000 unique TCR beta nucleotide sequences per donor were sequenced, and roughly a sixth of those sequences were non-productive.

Study-wide conclusions, independent of this receptor: A later analysis found that HLA-associated TCR beta chains were more clonally expanded and had lower generation probabilities than equally common non-associated chains. A total of fewer than 200 TCR beta chains were listed by the study as associated with cytomegalovirus. When HLA alleles, especially DR and DQ, strongly co-occurred, TCR associations were difficult to assign to individual alleles. An association between a missense DCLRE1C variant and V-gene and J-gene trimming of TCR beta chains was found in a later genetic analysis and replicated in an independent cohort. The authors suggested that the approach could potentially be generalized to other disease states and immunological phenotypes. Approximately 16 rarely observed V segments, including chromosome 9 orphons, were excluded from the earlier analysis of about 610 of the donors because counts were too low. Linkage disequilibrium might explain the correlated functional status among segregating V segments, but an unknown experimental factor could not be ruled out. A further reported finding was that TCR beta sequences accurately predicted the HLA-A and HLA-B alleles for most subjects in the first cohort. HLA typing was unavailable for some donors at each locus, so association tests used only the typed subset. A few of the identified cytomegalovirus-associated TCR beta chains were confirmed in vitro to be specific for cytomegalovirus antigens. A group of highly shared sequence variants was considered likely to be a technical artifact of the sequencing pipeline. A later analysis found that most CMV-associated TCR beta chains appeared HLA-restricted, with HLA associations seemingly driven largely by CMV exposure. In a later analysis, TCR association rates were found to vary across HLA loci, with the most associated TCRs seen for DRB1 alleles and the fewest for HLA-C alleles. Presence/absence analyses assumed roughly uniform sequencing depth across donors, an assumption that may not hold. CMV serostatus was the only immune exposure information available for the cohort. Specific HLA alleles were associated with roughly 17,000 TCR beta sequences at a false discovery rate of 0.05 in a later analysis. The classifier was reported to diagnose cytomegalovirus status with high specificity and sensitivity in both the original cohort and the validation cohort. In an earlier analysis of 500 to 650 of the donors, most TCR beta V segments appeared in productive rearrangements about 90% or about 30% of the time, broadly matching IMGT annotations. In a later genetic analysis, fewer N-insertions in productive TCRs were reported among donors in an Asian-associated ancestry cluster than the approximately 670-donor mean. In this cohort, only TCR beta chains were sequenced, and detectable features were limited by the absence of alpha or paired-chain data. According to a later analysis, parvovirus B19, influenza, CMV and Epstein-Barr virus appeared linked to several top co-occurrence clusters. Most TCR sequences were observed very rarely across donors, whereas some public TCRs were present in many individuals.

The cohort comprised fewer than 750 healthy bone marrow donors. Cohort members were all nominally healthy when sampled, although unrecorded immune exposures were likely present. The donor was CMV seropositive and was included in the group of 250 to 300 seropositive cohort members. Every donor gave a peripheral blood sample, and the peripheral blood mononuclear cells from that sample were used for TCR beta sequencing. Genomic DNA extraction from the blood cell samples was performed with the Qiagen DNeasy Blood Extraction Kit. With respect to this clone: Its antigen target is currently unknown. Per-base quality was not reported, and no clone a single base away is much larger than it.

Library method: the immunoSEQ multiplex PCR assay. The multiplex PCR relied on a mix of 60 forward primers for TCR Vbeta segments and 13 reverse primers for TCR Jbeta segments. Amplification of the CDR3 region of rearranged TCR beta genes was performed with a multiplex PCR assay on genomic DNA. The Illumina HiSeq System was used to sequence the amplified TCR beta libraries as 87-base-pair reads. Per the authors' processing: A later analysis counted about 80 million unique TCR beta chains across the 700 or so repertoires, and some 11 million of these chains were shared by at least two donors. Raw reads were error-corrected and collapsed into unique sequences with a nearest-neighbor algorithm that merged closely related sequences to remove PCR and sequencing errors. To assign V, D and J gene segments, CDR3 sequences were aligned to IMGT reference sequences. For a sequence to be retained, a match of at least six nucleotides to both a V gene segment and a J gene segment was required. Rearrangements were classified as productive when the CDR3 lacked stop codons and remained in frame with V and J, and all other rearrangements were classified as non-productive. Following IMGT convention, CDR3 was defined as the stretch from the second conserved V-encoded cysteine to the conserved J-encoded phenylalanine. In an earlier analysis of around 600 of the donors, sequences lacking an unambiguous match to a single V gene segment were excluded. An earlier analysis of 450 to 650 of the donors called V segments functional above 56.7% productive rearrangements and segregating when the between-donor standard deviation exceeded 5%. A statistical classification framework was built to diagnose cytomegalovirus status from the catalog of TCR beta chain sequences. In a later analysis, V and J genes were assigned by comparing TCR nucleotide sequences against IMGT/GENE-DB human TR gene sequences. In a later analysis, CDR3 sequences and most-parsimonious VDJ recombination scenarios were assigned using the TCRdist pipeline. In a later analysis, each TCR beta chain was defined by its CDR3 amino acid sequence together with its V-gene family, and reads without a unique V-gene family were excluded. To address suspected cross-contamination and a sequencing artifact, a later analysis removed a few hundred highly shared, low-generation-probability nucleotide sequences. In a later analysis, a clonal expansion index for each public chain was calculated from normalized within-repertoire ranks of inferred template counts. A later analysis computed generation probabilities with a VDJ recombination model fitted to out-of-frame rearrangements, and checked the results against IGoR. In a later analysis, hypergeometric tests were used to score TCR-TCR, TCR-HLA and TCR-CMV co-occurrence, with a repertoire-size bias correction applied to TCR pairs. To estimate false discovery rates, a later analysis permuted the HLA or CMV assignments 20 times. In a later analysis, co-occurring TCRs were grouped using DBSCAN, with TCRdist sequence similarity added in when clustering inside HLA-allele-positive subsets. Repertoires with fewer than 30,000 or more than 120,000 public chains, plus five repertoires with anomalous nucleotide sharing, were excluded from co-occurrence clustering. TCRdb took over this immuneACCESS table, retaining in-frame rearrangements with V and J assigned. Such tables are incomplete; in checked studies, under half of the missing clones stem from an unresolved V gene, and the remainder is unexplained. The V and J calls and clone size were taken over from that table, and D and trimming were inferred from the DNA. This sample lists more than 100,000 clones; 82% were detected once. The ten most abundant clones make up approximately 8.1% of the sample.

The sequencing sample was made of PBMCs. The origin of this receptor is a woman aged 45-60 years in good health and CMV-seropositive.

For the CDR3, the sequence is CASSPGGVKEKLFF. The nucleotides read TGTGCCAGCAGCCCCGGGGGGGTAAAGGAAAAACTGTTTTTT. The rearrangement joined TRBV7-9 to TRBJ1-4, and possibly TRBD1, on 5 matching bases. Sequences SEHNR (CDR1) and FQNEAQ (CDR2) are obtained from the germline V gene (reference sequence). At the junction V is shortened by 5 bases and J by 8 bases, with 15 bases in between. The CDR3 sequence holds 14 residues, the cysteine and phenylalanine included. Only the CDR3 portion is preserved as DNA: 42 bases, with reading frame beginning at the first base.